The rows below give T cell receptor beta chains drawn from one sample of a study of T cell repertoires in cytomegalovirus infection. TCRdb itself ran the reads through MiXCR, one entry per CDR3 protein. The data contain nearly 650,000 distinct CDR3 sequences, approximately 24% of them seen just once; the ten biggest clones take up roughly 8%. The source material was CD8+ T cells from PBMCs. These receptor sequences come from a human donor in good health (CMV status not recorded). Some clones in this sample may be carry-over from other donors' samples. Both conserved end residues are part of each CDR3. Fields, in order: J gene, V gene, clone size, D gene, CDR3 DNA, CDR3 protein. The D gene is left open where the match is weak. Clone size is given for some rows only: seen once, a few or many times, or a class if the clone is expanded.

>TRBJ2-1|TRBV7-2|many|NA
TGTGCCAGCAGCTTAGCGTTAGGTAAATCAGATGAGCAGTTCTTC
CASSLALGKSDEQFF
>TRBJ2-1|TRBV7-6|NA|NA
TGTGCCAGCAGCGAAAGTAGTGTCATGGGCTACAATGAGCAGTTCTTC
CASSESSVMGYNEQFF
>TRBJ2-7|TRBV5-5|few|NA
TGTGCCAGCAGCTCCGGCAGGGACGAGCAGTACTTC
CASSSGRDEQYF
>TRBJ2-1|TRBV18|NA|NA
TGTGCCAGCTCACCACGGTACAGGGACAATGAGCAGTTCTTC
CASSPRYRDNEQFF
>TRBJ1-5|TRBV7-2|many|NA
TGTGCCAGCAGCTTAACTGGCCGGGGCAATCAGCCCCAGCATTTT
CASSLTGRGNQPQHF
>TRBJ1-1|TRBV6-5|NA|TRBD1
TGTGCCAGCAGTTACTTCTCGGCGCCGGGACAGAAGAACACTGAAGCTTTCTTT
CASSYFSAPGQKNTEAFF
>TRBJ2-1|TRBV29-1|few|TRBD2
TGCAGCGTTGAAGAGGCCATTAGCGGGGGGATTAATGAGCAGTTCTTC
CSVEEAISGGINEQFF
>TRBJ1-2|TRBV6-6|few|NA
TGTGCCAGCAGTTACAGGTCCTATGGCTACACCTTC
CASSYRSYGYTF
>TRBJ2-1|TRBV7-6|many|NA
TGTGCCAGCGGATCTAGTTACAATGAGCAGTTCTTC
CASGSSYNEQFF
>TRBJ2-5|TRBV10-3|NA|NA
TGTGCCATCAGTAATGGAACTCCAGGCCGTGAAGAGACCCAGTACTTC
CAISNGTPGREETQYF
>TRBJ2-1|TRBV6-2/TRBV6-3|many|TRBD2
TGTGCCAGCAGTTACTCATCGGTAGCGGGGTACAATGAGCAGTTCTTC
CASSYSSVAGYNEQFF
>TRBJ2-2|TRBV7-9|NA|TRBD2
TGTGCCAGCAGCTACGGCGGGGGGGCCGACACCGGGGAGCTGTTTTTT
CASSYGGGADTGELFF
>TRBJ2-5|TRBV7-9|few|TRBD2
TGTGCCAGCAGCTTACCCGTCGGACTAGCGGATCAAGAGACCCAGTACTTC
CASSLPVGLADQETQYF
>TRBJ2-3|TRBV7-2|many|TRBD2
TGTGCCAGCAGCCCCCGGGCTAGCGGGAGAGATACGCAGTATTTT
CASSPRASGRDTQYF
>TRBJ1-4|TRBV10-3|few|TRBD1
TGTGCCATCAGTGAGCCGGGACAGGGTGGAACAGGGAGACTGTTTTTT
CAISEPGQGGTGRLFF
>TRBJ2-5|TRBV6-1|NA|TRBD2
TGTGCCAGCAGTGGGACTAGCGGGGGGCCGACGGAGACCCAGTACTTC
CASSGTSGGPTETQYF
>TRBJ2-3|TRBV29-1|few|TRBD2
TGCAGCACCGGACTAGCCGACTCCGTTCCCAGCACAGATACGCAGTATTTT
CSTGLADSVPSTDTQYF
>TRBJ1-1|TRBV10-3|many|TRBD1
TGTGCCATCAGTGTCTCGGACAGGGGGTTTGAGGACACTGAAGCTTTCTTT
CAISVSDRGFEDTEAFF
>TRBJ1-2|TRBV20-1|NA|NA
TGCAGTGGCCCGCGGGGAAACTATGGCTACACCTTC
CSGPRGNYGYTF
>TRBJ1-1|TRBV5-4|once|NA
TGTGCCAGCAACCACGCAGGCATGAACACTGAAGCTTTCTTT
CASNHAGMNTEAFF
>TRBJ1-2|TRBV15|NA|NA
TGTGCCACCAGCGAGGGGGGTCGTAACTATGGCTACACCTTC
CATSEGGRNYGYTF
>TRBJ2-1|TRBV4-1|many|NA
TGCGCCAGCAGCCAGGACTACAATGAGCAGTTCTTC
CASSQDYNEQFF
>TRBJ2-2|TRBV7-9|NA|NA
TGTGCCAGCAGCCCCTCCTTAGGGGAGAACACCGGGGAGCTGTTTTTT
CASSPSLGENTGELFF
>TRBJ2-1|TRBV27|NA|TRBD1
TGTGCCAGCAGTTTTCAGGGGGCTGGGAATGAGCAGTTCTTC
CASSFQGAGNEQFF